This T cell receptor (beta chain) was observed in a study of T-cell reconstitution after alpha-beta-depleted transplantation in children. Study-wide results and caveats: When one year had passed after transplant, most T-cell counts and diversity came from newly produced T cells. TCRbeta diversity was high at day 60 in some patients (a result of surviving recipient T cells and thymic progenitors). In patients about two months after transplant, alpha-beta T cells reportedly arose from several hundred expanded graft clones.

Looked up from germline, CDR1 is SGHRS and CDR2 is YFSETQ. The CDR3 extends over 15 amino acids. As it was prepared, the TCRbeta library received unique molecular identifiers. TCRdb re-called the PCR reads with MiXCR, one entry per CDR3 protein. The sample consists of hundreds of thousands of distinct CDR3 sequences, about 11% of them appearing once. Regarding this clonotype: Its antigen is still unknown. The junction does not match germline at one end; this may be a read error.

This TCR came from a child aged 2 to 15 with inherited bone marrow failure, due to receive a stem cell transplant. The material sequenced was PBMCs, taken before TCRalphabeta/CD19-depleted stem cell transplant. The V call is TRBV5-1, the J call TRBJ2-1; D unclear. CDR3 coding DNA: TGCGCCAGCAGCTTTTTAGCAGATTCCTACCATGAGCAGTTCTTC. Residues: CASSFLADSYHEQFF.